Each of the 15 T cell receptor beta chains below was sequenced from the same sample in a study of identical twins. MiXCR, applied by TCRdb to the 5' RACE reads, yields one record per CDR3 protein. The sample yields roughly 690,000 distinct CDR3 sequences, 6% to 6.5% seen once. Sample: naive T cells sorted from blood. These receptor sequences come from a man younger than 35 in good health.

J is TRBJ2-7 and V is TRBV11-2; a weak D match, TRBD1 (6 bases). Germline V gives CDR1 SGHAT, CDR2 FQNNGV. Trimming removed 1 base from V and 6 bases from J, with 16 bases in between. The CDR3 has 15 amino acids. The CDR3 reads CASSLGDRWGPEQYF. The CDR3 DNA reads TGTGCCAGCAGCTTAGGAGACAGGTGGGGGCCCGAGCAGTACTTC.

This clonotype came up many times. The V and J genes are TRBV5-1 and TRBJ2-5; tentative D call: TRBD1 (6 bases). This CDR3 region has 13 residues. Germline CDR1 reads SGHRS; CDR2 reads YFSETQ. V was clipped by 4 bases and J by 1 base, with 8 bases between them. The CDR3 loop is CASSRTAQETQYF. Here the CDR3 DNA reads TGCGCCAGCAGCCGGACAGCCCAAGAGACCCAGTACTTC.

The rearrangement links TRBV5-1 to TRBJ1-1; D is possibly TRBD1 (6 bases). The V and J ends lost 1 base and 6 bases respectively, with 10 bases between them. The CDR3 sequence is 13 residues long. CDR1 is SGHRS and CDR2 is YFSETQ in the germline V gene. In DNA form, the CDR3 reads TGCGCCAGCAGCTTGTCACAGGGCCCTGAAGCTTTCTTT. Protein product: CASSLSQGPEAFF.

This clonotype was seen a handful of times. CDR3: CASSPGPNLNGYTF. The CDR3 DNA follows: TGTGCCAGCAGCCCGGGGCCTAACCTGAATGGCTACACCTTC. V is TRBV6-2 or TRBV6-3 and J is TRBJ1-2, with D maybe TRBD1 (5 bases). Trimming took off 6 bases at V and 6 bases at J, with 17 bases between the two ends. Germline-derived CDR1 and CDR2 are MNHEY and SVGEGT. CDR3 length: 14 residues.

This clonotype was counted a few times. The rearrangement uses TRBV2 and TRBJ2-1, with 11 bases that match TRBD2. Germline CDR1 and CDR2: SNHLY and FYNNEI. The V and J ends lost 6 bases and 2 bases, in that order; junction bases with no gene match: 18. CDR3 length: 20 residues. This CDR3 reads CASSLREGTSGYAAYNEQFF. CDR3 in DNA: TGTGCCAGCAGCCTTAGGGAGGGGACTAGCGGCTACGCTGCCTACAATGAGCAGTTCTTC.

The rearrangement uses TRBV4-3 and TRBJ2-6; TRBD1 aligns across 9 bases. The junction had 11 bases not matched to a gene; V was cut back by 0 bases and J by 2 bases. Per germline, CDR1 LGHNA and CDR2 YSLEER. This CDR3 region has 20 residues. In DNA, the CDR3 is TGCGCCAGCAGCCAAGATTCGGGGACAGGGCTAGTAACTGGGGCCAACGTCCTGACTTTC. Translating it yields CASSQDSGTGLVTGANVLTF.

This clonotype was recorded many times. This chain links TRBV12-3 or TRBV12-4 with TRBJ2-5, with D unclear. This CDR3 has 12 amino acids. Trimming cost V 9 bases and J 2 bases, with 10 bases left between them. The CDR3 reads CASARGQETQYF. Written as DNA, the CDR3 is TGTGCCAGTGCCAGAGGACAAGAGACCCAGTACTTC.

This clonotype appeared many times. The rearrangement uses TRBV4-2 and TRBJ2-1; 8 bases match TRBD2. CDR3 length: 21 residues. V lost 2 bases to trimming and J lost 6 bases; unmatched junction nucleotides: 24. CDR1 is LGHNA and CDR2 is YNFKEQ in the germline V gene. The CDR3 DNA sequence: TGTGCCAGCAGCCAACGTGGCGTTCGTGCGAGCGGGAGTTTTGAGGGCAATGAGCAGTTCTTC. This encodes CASSQRGVRASGSFEGNEQFF.

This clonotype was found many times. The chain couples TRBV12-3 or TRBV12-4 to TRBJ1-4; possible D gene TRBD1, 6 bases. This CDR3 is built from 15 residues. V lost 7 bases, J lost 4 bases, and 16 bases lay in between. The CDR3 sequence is CASTVRGGFNEKLFF. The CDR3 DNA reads TGTGCCAGCACCGTGCGGGGGGGCTTTAATGAAAAACTGTTTTTT.

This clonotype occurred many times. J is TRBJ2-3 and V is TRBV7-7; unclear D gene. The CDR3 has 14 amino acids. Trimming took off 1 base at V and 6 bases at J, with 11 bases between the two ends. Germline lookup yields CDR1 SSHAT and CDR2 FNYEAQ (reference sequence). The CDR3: CASSLDPGADTQYF. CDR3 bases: TGTGCCAGCAGCTTAGATCCTGGAGCGGATACGCAGTATTTT.

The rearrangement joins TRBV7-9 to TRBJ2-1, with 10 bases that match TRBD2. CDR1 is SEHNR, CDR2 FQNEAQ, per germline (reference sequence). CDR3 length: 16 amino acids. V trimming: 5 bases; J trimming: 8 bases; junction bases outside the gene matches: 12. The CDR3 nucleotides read TGTGCCAGCAGCCCCTTAGCGGGAGGACCGGACTATGAGCAGTTCTTC. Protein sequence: CASSPLAGGPDYEQFF.

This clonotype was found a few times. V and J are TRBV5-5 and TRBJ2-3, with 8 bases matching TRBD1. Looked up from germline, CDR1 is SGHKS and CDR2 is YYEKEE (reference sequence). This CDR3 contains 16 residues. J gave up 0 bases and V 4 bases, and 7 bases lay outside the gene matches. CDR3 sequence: CASSRDRGASTDTQYF. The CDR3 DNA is TGTGCCAGCAGCCGCGACAGGGGCGCAAGCACAGATACGCAGTATTTT.

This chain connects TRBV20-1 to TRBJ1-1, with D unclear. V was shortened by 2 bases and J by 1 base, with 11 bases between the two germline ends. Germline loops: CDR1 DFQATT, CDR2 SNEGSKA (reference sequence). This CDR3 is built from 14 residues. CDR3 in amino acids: CSARLRATNTEAFF. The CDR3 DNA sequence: TGCAGTGCTAGACTGCGGGCTACGAACACTGAAGCTTTCTTT.

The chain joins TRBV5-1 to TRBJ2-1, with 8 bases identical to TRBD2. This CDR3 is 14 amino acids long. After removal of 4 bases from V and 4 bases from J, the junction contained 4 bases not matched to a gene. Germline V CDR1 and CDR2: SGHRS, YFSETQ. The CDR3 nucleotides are TGCGCCAGCAGCCAACTAGCGGAATACAATGAGCAGTTCTTC. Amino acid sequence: CASSQLAEYNEQFF.

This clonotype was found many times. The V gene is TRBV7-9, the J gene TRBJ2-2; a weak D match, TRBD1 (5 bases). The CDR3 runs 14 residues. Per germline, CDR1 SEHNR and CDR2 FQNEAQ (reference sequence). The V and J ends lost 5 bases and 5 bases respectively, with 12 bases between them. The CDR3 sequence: CASSRHQGTGELFF. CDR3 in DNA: TGTGCCAGCAGCCGCCATCAGGGAACCGGGGAGCTGTTTTTT.